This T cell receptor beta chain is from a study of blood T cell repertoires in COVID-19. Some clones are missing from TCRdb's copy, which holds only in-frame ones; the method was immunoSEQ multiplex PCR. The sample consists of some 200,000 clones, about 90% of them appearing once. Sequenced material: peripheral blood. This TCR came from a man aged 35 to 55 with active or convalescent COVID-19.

The CDR3 protein is CASSFTGGRGYGYTF. The CDR3 DNA sequence: TGTGCCAGCAGCTTCACAGGGGGCCGCGGCTATGGCTACACCTTC. This sequence joins TRBV7-2 and TRBJ1-2, with 9 bases lining up with TRBD1. Germline-derived CDR1 and CDR2 are SGHTA and FQGNSA. V was clipped by 3 bases and J by 4 bases; unmatched bases: 6. CDR3 length: 15 amino acids.